What follows are 27 T cell receptor beta chains derived from one specimen sequenced in a study of shared clonotypes between healthy human individuals. It was CD45RO-negative cells, positively selected for CCR7, that made up naive CD8 cells, with terminally differentiated effector memory CD45RA+ cells excluded. Sequencing was performed with immunoSEQ multiplex PCR; in TCRdb, only in-frame clones are kept and a portion is missing. The table has roughly 600,000 clones, about 98% seen once. Sequencing input: naive CD8+ T cells sorted from blood. The receptor set was obtained from a man aged 25 to 40 in good health.

The rearrangement links TRBV19 to TRBJ2-1; 8 bases are shared with TRBD2. Germline values: CDR1 LNHDA, CDR2 SQIVND (reference sequence). The CDR3 totals 15 residues. V was clipped by 4 bases and J by 5 bases; unmatched bases: 7. The CDR3 loop is CASSTREGLHNEQFF. The CDR3 nucleotides are TGTGCCAGTAGTACACGGGAGGGCCTGCACAATGAGCAGTTCTTC.

The chain recombines TRBV7-9 with TRBJ2-1, with D unresolved. From germline, CDR1 is SEHNR and CDR2 FQNEAQ (reference sequence). The V gene lost 5 bases and the J gene lost 5 bases, with 7 bases spanning the gap. The CDR3 is 12 residues long. The CDR3 coding sequence is TGTGCCAGCAGCCTCCCGAACAATGAGCAGTTCTTC. Encoded protein: CASSLPNNEQFF.

The rearrangement joins TRBV10-2 to TRBJ2-1, with 7 bases lining up with TRBD2. The junction had 8 bases not matched to a gene; V was cut back by 8 bases and J by 4 bases. CDR3 length: 14 residues. CDR1 is WSHSY, CDR2 SAAADI, per germline. The CDR3 sequence: CASSGTNSYNEQFF. For the CDR3, the DNA is TGCGCCAGCTCGGGGACTAATTCTTACAATGAGCAGTTCTTC.

This chain links TRBV19 with TRBJ2-7, with D uncertain. The germline V gene has CDR1 LNHDA and CDR2 SQIVND (reference sequence). The CDR3 runs 15 residues. V was shortened by 6 bases and J by 3 bases, with 18 bases between the two germline ends. CDR3 coding DNA: TGTGCCAGTAGCTTAGATATCGGGTCTTACTACGAGCAGTACTTC. It yields the protein CASSLDIGSYYEQYF.

About this clone itself: Germline and junction disagree at one end, which may indicate a read error. CDR3 nucleotides: TGTGCCAGCAGTTTCGGGACAGGATCTGAGGCTTTCTTT. Residues: CASSFGTGSEAFF. The V gene is TRBV27, the J gene TRBJ1-1; TRBD1 agrees at 8 bases. Germline CDR1 MNHEY, CDR2 SMNVEV (reference sequence). The CDR3 runs to 13 residues.

The chain recombines TRBV29-1 with TRBJ2-1; 14 nucleotides line up with TRBD2. The J segment lost 12 bases and the V segment lost 4 bases, leaving 14 bases of the junction unmatched. The CDR3 has 16 residues. Germline CDR1 reads SQVTM; CDR2 reads ANQGSEA. Here the CDR3 DNA reads TGCAGCGTTGTTAGGGGCGAGGGACTAGCGGGAGATGCGCAGTTCTTC. It yields the protein CSVVRGEGLAGDAQFF.

The J gene is TRBJ2-2, the V gene TRBV13; 8 bases map to TRBD2. This CDR3 has 17 amino acids. Germline CDR1 is PRHDT and CDR2 is FYEKMQ (reference sequence). The V gene end was trimmed by 5 bases and the J gene end by 5 bases; junction bases not matched to a gene: 13. CDR3 residues: CASSRSPAGVETGELFF. In DNA form, the CDR3 reads TGTGCCAGCAGCCGGTCTCCAGCGGGAGTGGAGACCGGGGAGCTGTTTTTT.

V gene TRBV27 combines with J gene TRBJ2-4; maybe TRBD2 (6 bases). The CDR3 totals 15 residues. Germline V lookup: CDR1 MNHEY, CDR2 SMNVEV (reference sequence). The V end was cut by 7 bases, the J end by 8 bases, with 21 bases between. The CDR3 nucleotides are TGTGCCAGCATAGCCGTGGAGGGAAGTGGGTACATTCAGTACTTC. This gives the protein CASIAVEGSGYIQYF.

The chain employs TRBV5-1 and TRBJ2-7; perhaps TRBD1 as D (6 bases). The ends were cut back, 4 bases at V and 3 bases at J, with 17 bases in the middle. The length of the CDR3 is 15 residues. Germline V gene sequence: CDR1 SGHRS, CDR2 YFSETQ. The CDR3 spells CASSQGPRGGYEQYF. The CDR3 DNA reads TGCGCCAGCAGCCAGGGCCCCAGAGGGGGCTACGAGCAGTACTTC.

The J gene is TRBJ2-7, the V gene TRBV29-1; perhaps TRBD2 as D (5 bases). This CDR3 comprises 16 residues. Germline V gene data show CDR1 as SQVTM and CDR2 as ANQGSEA. Trimming removed 5 bases from V and 6 bases from J, with 26 bases in between. The CDR3 DNA is TGCAGCGTTCGAGGAGGCCTCGACCTTCAGGTGGGCGAGCAGTACTTC. Residues: CSVRGGLDLQVGEQYF.

The chain is built from TRBV2 and TRBJ1-5, with D perhaps matching TRBD1 (6 bases). Trimming stripped 10 bases from V and 0 bases from J, with 13 bases between. The CDR3 totals 14 residues. The germline V gene encodes CDR1 SNHLY and CDR2 FYNNEI. This CDR3 is CATSGTNSNQPQHF. CDR3 DNA sequence: TGTGCCACCTCCGGGACAAATAGCAATCAGCCCCAGCATTTT.

The J gene is TRBJ2-1, the V gene TRBV29-1, with 11 bases that match TRBD2. From germline, CDR1 is SQVTM and CDR2 ANQGSEA. The CDR3 covers 14 residues. V was pared by 6 bases and J by 1 base, with 2 bases of the junction left unmatched. For the CDR3, the DNA is TGCAGCGTCAGGACTAGCGGGTCCTACAATGAGCAGTTCTTC. It yields the protein CSVRTSGSYNEQFF.

CDR3 sequence: CASRDRESQETQYF. The CDR3 nucleotides are TGCGCCAGCAGGGACAGGGAGTCCCAAGAGACCCAGTACTTC. The V call is TRBV5-1, the J call TRBJ2-5, with TRBD1 matching over 8 bases. Looked up from germline, CDR1 is SGHRS and CDR2 is YFSETQ. V gave up 5 bases and J gave up 1 base; unmatched junction bases: 4. The CDR3 has 14 amino acids.

The chain employs TRBV4-1 and TRBJ2-1; the match to TRBD1 covers 7 bases. The ends lost 1 base at V and 3 bases at J; junction bases unmatched: 6. The germline CDR1 and CDR2 sequences are MGHRA and YSYEKL. The CDR3 covers 16 residues. The CDR3 protein is CASSQGVRTGYNEQFF. CDR3 DNA: TGCGCCAGCAGCCAAGGAGTCCGGACAGGCTACAATGAGCAGTTCTTC.

The chain uses TRBV7-2 and TRBJ2-7; 10 bases fit TRBD2. The CDR3 is 16 amino acids. With V trimmed by 1 base and J by 6 bases, 9 bases remained unmatched. Germline V CDR1 and CDR2: SGHTA, FQGNSA. The CDR3 sequence: CASSLVAGGLGVEQYF. The CDR3 DNA follows: TGTGCCAGCAGCTTAGTAGCGGGAGGTCTAGGAGTCGAGCAGTACTTC.

The chain joins TRBV11-2 to TRBJ2-1, with TRBD2 matching over 7 bases. Losses at the gene ends were 8 bases for V and 6 bases for J; bases not matched to a gene: 10. This CDR3 contains 14 residues. Per germline, CDR1 SGHAT and CDR2 FQNNGV. CDR3 sequence: CASAWAGVSNEQFF. CDR3 DNA: TGTGCCAGCGCCTGGGCGGGAGTCAGCAATGAGCAGTTCTTC. Full variable domain (missing parts from reference TRBV11-2 and TRBJ2-1): EAGVAQSPRYKIIEKRQSVAFWCNPISGHATLYWYQQILGQGPKLLIQFQNNGVVDDSQLPKDRFSAERLKGVDSTLKIQPAKLEDSAVYLCASAWAGVSNEQFFGPGTRLTVL.

CDR3 nucleotides: TGTGCCAGCAGCCCCGGACATAACGCCCGCGAGCAGTACTTC. Translated, it gives CASSPGHNAREQYF. This chain uses TRBV7-2 with TRBJ2-7, with D possibly matching TRBD1 (5 bases). Per the germline V gene, CDR1 is SGHTA and CDR2 is FQGNSA. The germline V and J ends were trimmed by 5 bases and 6 bases, with 17 bases remaining between them. CDR3 length: 14 residues. The whole variable domain, filled in from reference TRBV7-2 and TRBJ2-7, reads GAGVSQSPSNKVTEKGKDVELRCDPISGHTALYWYRQSLGQGLEFLIYFQGNSAPDKSGLPSDRFSAERTGGSVSTLTIQRTQQEDSAVYLCASSPGHNAREQYFGPGTRLTVT.

CDR3 sequence: CSVVNRDRYGYTF. In DNA form, the CDR3 reads TGCAGCGTAGTTAACAGGGACCGCTATGGCTACACCTTC. V is TRBV29-1 and J is TRBJ1-2; possible D gene TRBD1, 6 bases. The germline CDR1 and CDR2 sequences are SQVTM and ANQGSEA. V gave up 6 bases and J gave up 4 bases, with 15 bases separating them. The CDR3 runs to 13 residues.

The gene calls are TRBV5-1 and TRBJ2-7; D is possibly TRBD2 (7 bases). V lost 4 bases and J 3 bases, leaving 17 bases between the germline ends. The CDR3 runs to 15 residues. Per the germline V gene, CDR1 is SGHRS and CDR2 is YFSETQ. DNA for the CDR3: TGCGCCAGCAGCCTCAATTCAGGGGAGGGCTACGAGCAGTACTTC. Translated: CASSLNSGEGYEQYF.

This clone is a singleton in its sample. The rearrangement uses TRBV7-9 and TRBJ2-7; D is tentatively TRBD1 or TRBD2 (5 bases each). This CDR3 is 16 amino acids long. CDR1 and CDR2 (germline): SEHNR, FQNEAQ (reference sequence). Trimming took off 4 bases at V and 2 bases at J, with 18 bases between the two ends. CDR3 sequence reads: CASSSGAGVLAYEQYF. CDR3 nucleotide sequence: TGTGCCAGCAGCTCTGGGGCGGGTGTCCTAGCCTACGAGCAGTACTTC.

This clone was recorded once. This sequence joins TRBV7-9 and TRBJ2-7; D possibly uses TRBD1 or TRBD2 (5 bases each). CDR1 is SEHNR and CDR2 is FQNEAQ in the germline V gene (reference sequence). CDR3 size: 15 residues. Trimming pared 0 bases from V and 5 bases from J, leaving 14 bases between. In nucleotides, the CDR3 is TGTGCCAGCAGCTTAGCGGTGGGACCCTTCGACGAGCAGTACTTC. Amino acids: CASSLAVGPFDEQYF.

The chain uses TRBV13 and TRBJ2-1; D gene ambiguous. The CDR3 has 15 residues. With 2 bases removed from V and 1 base from J, the gap between germline ends came to 9 bases. CDR1 and CDR2 (germline): PRHDT, FYEKMQ (reference sequence). CDR3 region: CASSLFHISYNEQFF. As DNA, the CDR3 is TGTGCCAGCAGCTTATTCCACATATCCTACAATGAGCAGTTCTTC.

This sequence joins TRBV7-8 and TRBJ2-1, with TRBD2 identical over 7 bases. The V gene's germline CDR1 is SGHVS and CDR2 FQNEAQ. V shed 0 bases, J shed 2 bases, and the junction held 4 bases outside the gene matches. This CDR3 region has 16 residues. The CDR3 reads CASSLAEAGPYNEQFF. The DNA of the CDR3 is TGTGCCAGCAGCTTAGCGGAAGCGGGGCCCTACAATGAGCAGTTCTTC.

This chain joins TRBV7-6 and TRBJ2-1, with D perhaps assigned TRBD1 or TRBD2 (6 bases each). V was pared by 2 bases and J by 8 bases, with 16 bases between. The CDR3 covers 15 residues. From germline, CDR1 is SGHVS and CDR2 FNYEAQ. The CDR3 DNA reads as TGTGCCAGCAGCTTAAGGTCCGGGGGCCAGGATGAGCAGTTCTTC. Protein: CASSLRSGGQDEQFF. The whole variable domain, filled in from reference TRBV7-6 and TRBJ2-1, reads GAGVSQSPRYKVTKRGQDVALRCDPISGHVSLYWYRQALGQGPEFLTYFNYEAQQDKSGLPNDRFSAERPEGSISTLTIQRTEQRDSAMYRCASSLRSGGQDEQFFGPGTRLTVL.

This chain links TRBV28 with TRBJ1-2; D possibly corresponds to TRBD1 (5 bases). The V end was cut by 3 bases, the J end by 5 bases, with 16 bases between. The CDR3 loop spans 15 amino acids. The germline gives CDR1 MDHEN, CDR2 SYDVKM. DNA for the CDR3: TGTGCCAGCAGTTTTGGGGCCCTCCCGCCTTATGGCTACACCTTC. Its translation: CASSFGALPPYGYTF.

This chain links TRBV15 with TRBJ2-2; 9 nucleotides agree with TRBD1. Trimming at V came to 2 bases and at J to 7 bases, leaving 5 bases not matched to a gene. CDR1 LNHNV and CDR2 YYDKDF come from the germline V gene (reference sequence). The length of the CDR3 is 15 residues. This CDR3 reads CATSRPGQGDGELFF. The DNA of the CDR3 is TGTGCCACCAGCAGACCGGGACAGGGAGACGGGGAGCTGTTTTTT.

This chain uses TRBV7-9 with TRBJ2-3, with TRBD2 matching over 10 bases. The junction had 5 bases not matched to a gene; V was cut back by 4 bases and J by 4 bases. The CDR3 is 15 amino acids. Per germline, CDR1 SEHNR and CDR2 FQNEAQ (reference sequence). CDR3 in DNA: TGTGCCAGCAGCTCACCTAGCGGGAGACCAGATACGCAGTATTTT. The encoded protein is CASSSPSGRPDTQYF. The entire variable domain, with the rest obtained from reference TRBV7-9 and TRBJ2-3, is as follows: DTGVSQNPRHKITKRGQNVTFRCDPISEHNRLYWYRQTLGQGPEFLTYFQNEAQLEKSRLLSDRFSAERPKGSFSTLEIQRTEQGDSAMYLCASSSPSGRPDTQYFGPGTRLTVL.